A selection of T cell receptor beta chains follows, all from one sample in a study of Graves' ophthalmopathy and Graves' hyperthyroidism. A single record per CDR3 protein comes from TCRdb applying MiXCR to the multiplex PCR reads. Of 300,000 to 500,000 distinct CDR3 sequences detected, 15% appear once; the ten largest clones hold 5.5% to 8%. The sequenced material came from peripheral blood. Source of these receptors: a woman under 30 with stable Graves' hyperthyroidism. The CDR3 runs from the conserved cysteine through the conserved F or W. The D gene is left open where the match is weak.

J gene | V gene | D gene | CDR3 protein
TRBJ2-7 | TRBV6-7 | . | CASSPALGRNYEQYF
TRBJ2-7 | TRBV6-1 | . | CASSLLGARNEQYF
TRBJ1-6 | TRBV12-5 | . | CASGSDGSSPLHF
TRBJ2-7 | TRBV2 | TRBD1 | CASSSGQGTYEQYF
TRBJ2-7 | TRBV20-1 | TRBD2 | CSASHIAGGLYEQYF
TRBJ1-3 | TRBV11-2 | . | CASSTPLGSGGIGNTIYF
TRBJ1-2 | TRBV12-3/TRBV12-4 | TRBD1 | CASSPTGRNYGYTF
TRBJ2-2 | TRBV24-1 | . | CATSRGDKAGRLFF
TRBJ2-2 | TRBV11-2 | . | CASRSRTPGRNTGELFF
TRBJ2-7 | TRBV3-1 | TRBD2 | CASSQELAGVEQYF
TRBJ1-2 | TRBV28 | TRBD1 | CASNLDRDTYGYTF
TRBJ2-7 | TRBV29-1 | . | CSVVDLSGGDEQYF
TRBJ2-5 | TRBV29-1 | TRBD1 | CSVAGGETTQYF
TRBJ2-7 | TRBV10-2 | . | CASRERGRLDEQYF
TRBJ1-1 | TRBV6-1 | . | CASSPGHREGSTEAFF
TRBJ2-2 | TRBV6-2/TRBV6-3 | TRBD2 | CASSYFDRVAGGGTGELFF
TRBJ1-2 | TRBV27 | TRBD1 | CASSFGDSYGYTF
TRBJ2-5 | TRBV19 | . | CASSKGWRTHRKETQYF
TRBJ2-5 | TRBV4-2 | TRBD1 | CASSQEPWDRQETQYF
TRBJ1-1 | TRBV12-3/TRBV12-4 | . | CASSYDSDNTEAFF
TRBJ1-1 | TRBV12-3/TRBV12-4 | TRBD1 | CASSTKQGTEAFF
TRBJ1-1 | TRBV11-2 | . | CASSYGTYENTEAFF
TRBJ1-2 | TRBV12-3/TRBV12-4 | TRBD1 | CASSIDRGRYTF
TRBJ2-7 | TRBV24-1 | TRBD2 | CATSLTSGGPSWYDEQYF
TRBJ1-5 | TRBV6-1 | . | CASRALGRESNQPQHF
TRBJ2-7 | TRBV6-5 | . | CASSYSPKLSYEQYF
TRBJ1-5 | TRBV15 | . | CATSRVEQPQHF
TRBJ2-4 | TRBV3-1 | TRBD1 | CASSPGQGGNIQYF
TRBJ2-2 | TRBV12-3/TRBV12-4 | . | CASSFHTTNTGELFF
TRBJ1-2 | TRBV6-1 | . | CASSVLTGSNYGYTF
TRBJ1-2 | TRBV7-9 | TRBD1 | CASSRTGGWDGYTF
TRBJ1-3 | TRBV11-2 | . | CASSQALVDSGNTIYF
TRBJ2-7 | TRBV5-1 | TRBD1 | CASKQGGGTGSREQYF
TRBJ1-2 | TRBV6-5 | . | CASSYSRGNGYTF
TRBJ2-7 | TRBV12-3/TRBV12-4 | TRBD2 | CASRLTSAPSYEQYF
TRBJ1-2 | TRBV13 | . | CASSQLETTLPYGYTF
TRBJ1-2 | TRBV19 | . | CASSIKGPGYTF